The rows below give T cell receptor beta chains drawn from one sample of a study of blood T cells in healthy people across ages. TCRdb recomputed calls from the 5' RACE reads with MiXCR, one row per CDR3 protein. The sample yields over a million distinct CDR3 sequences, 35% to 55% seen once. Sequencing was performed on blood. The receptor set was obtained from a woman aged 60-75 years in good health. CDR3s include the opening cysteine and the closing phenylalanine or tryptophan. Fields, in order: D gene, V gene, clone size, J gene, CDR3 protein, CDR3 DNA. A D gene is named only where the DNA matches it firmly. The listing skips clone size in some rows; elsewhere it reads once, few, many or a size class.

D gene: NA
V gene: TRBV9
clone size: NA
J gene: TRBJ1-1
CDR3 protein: CASSVGRMNTEAFF
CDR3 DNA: TGTGCCAGCAGCGTAGGTCGGATGAACACTGAAGCTTTCTTT

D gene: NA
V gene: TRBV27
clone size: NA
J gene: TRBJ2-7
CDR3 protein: CASSLIGGLDTSYEQYF
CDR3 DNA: TGTGCCAGCAGTTTAATTGGGGGGTTGGACACGTCCTACGAGCAGTACTTC

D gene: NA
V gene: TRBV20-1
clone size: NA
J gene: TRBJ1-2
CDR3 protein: CSAAPLRNYGYTF
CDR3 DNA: TGCAGTGCTGCCCCCCTGAGAAACTATGGCTACACCTTC

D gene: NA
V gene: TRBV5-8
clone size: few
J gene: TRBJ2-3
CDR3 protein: CASSPTHRSTDTQYF
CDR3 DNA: TGTGCCAGCAGCCCCACCCACAGGTCCACAGATACGCAGTATTTT

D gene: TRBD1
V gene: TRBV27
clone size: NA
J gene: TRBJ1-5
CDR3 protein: CASRQGGGLSQPQHF
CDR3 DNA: TGTGCCAGCAGACAGGGGGGGGGCCTCAGCCAGCCCCAGCATTTT

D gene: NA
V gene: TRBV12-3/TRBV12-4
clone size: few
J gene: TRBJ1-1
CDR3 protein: CASGASGEAFF
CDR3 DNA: TGTGCCTCGGGGGCTAGTGGTGAAGCTTTCTTT

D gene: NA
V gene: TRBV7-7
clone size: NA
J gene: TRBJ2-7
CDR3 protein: CASSVRQGSEQYF
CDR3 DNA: TGTGCCAGCAGCGTCCGTCAGGGGAGCGAGCAGTACTTC

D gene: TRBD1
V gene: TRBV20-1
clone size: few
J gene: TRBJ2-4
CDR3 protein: CSASVPKQGSKNIQYF
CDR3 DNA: TGCAGTGCTAGCGTCCCCAAACAGGGGAGCAAAAACATTCAGTACTTC

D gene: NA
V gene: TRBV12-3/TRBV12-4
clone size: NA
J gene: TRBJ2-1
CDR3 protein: CASSFGRASNEQFF
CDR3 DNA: TGTGCCAGCAGTTTCGGCAGAGCAAGTAATGAGCAGTTCTTC

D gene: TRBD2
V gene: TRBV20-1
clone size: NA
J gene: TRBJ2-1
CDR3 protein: CSARSSVAAGYNEQFF
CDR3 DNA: TGCAGTGCTAGGAGTTCGGTAGCAGCGGGATACAATGAGCAGTTCTTC

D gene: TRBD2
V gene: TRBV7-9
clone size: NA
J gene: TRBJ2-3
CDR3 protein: CSSSSAGTRNTDTQYF
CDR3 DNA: TGTTCCAGCAGCTCAGCCGGGACTAGGAACACAGATACGCAGTATTTT

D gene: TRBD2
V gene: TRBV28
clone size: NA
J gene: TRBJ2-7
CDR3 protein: CASSGGGSDSYEQYF
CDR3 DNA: TGTGCCAGCAGTGGCGGGGGTTCCGACTCCTACGAGCAGTACTTC

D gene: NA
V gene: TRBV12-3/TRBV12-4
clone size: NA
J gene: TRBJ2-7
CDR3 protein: CASSNPGAYEQYF
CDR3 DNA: TGTGCCAGCAGTAACCCGGGAGCCTACGAGCAGTACTTC

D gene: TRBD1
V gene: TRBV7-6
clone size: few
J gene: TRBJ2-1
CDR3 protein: CASSFGQGGRNEQFF
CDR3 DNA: TGTGCCAGCAGCTTTGGACAGGGCGGCCGCAATGAGCAGTTCTTC

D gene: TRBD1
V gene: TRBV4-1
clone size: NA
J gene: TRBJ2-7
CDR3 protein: CASSQPHTGQHYEQYF
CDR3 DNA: TGCGCCAGCAGCCAACCCCATACGGGACAGCACTACGAGCAGTACTTC

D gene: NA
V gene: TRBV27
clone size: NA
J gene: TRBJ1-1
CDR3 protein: CASSWAGENTEAFF
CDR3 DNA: TGTGCCAGCAGTTGGGCAGGGGAAAACACTGAAGCTTTCTTT

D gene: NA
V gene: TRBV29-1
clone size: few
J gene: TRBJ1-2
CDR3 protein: CSVAGDAAGYTF
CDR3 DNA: TGCAGCGTTGCAGGGGACGCGGCTGGCTACACCTTC

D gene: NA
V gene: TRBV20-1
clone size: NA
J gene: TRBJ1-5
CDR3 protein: CSASSAGGLNQPQHF
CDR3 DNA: TGCAGTGCTAGTTCAGCAGGCGGGCTCAATCAGCCCCAGCATTTT